The 20 T cell receptor beta chains listed next were all sequenced from one sample in a study of spatial heterogeneity in lung cancer. Time point reported: blood at routine non-recurrence follow-up after resection. TCRdb passed the 5' RACE reads through MiXCR, listing each CDR3 protein once. The sample lists about 10,000 distinct CDR3 sequences, 20% to 25% occurring once. The material was PBMCs, obtained at follow-up. The source of these receptors is a female donor with early-stage non-small cell lung cancer.

This rearrangement joins TRBV24-1 to TRBJ2-1; 10 nucleotides align to TRBD2. With V trimmed by 3 bases and J by 12 bases, 7 bases remained unmatched. This CDR3 region has 14 residues. Germline assignment: CDR1 KGHDR and CDR2 SFDVKD. Here the CDR3 DNA reads TGTGCCACCAGTGATGCCGCTAGCGGGAGTGTGCAGTTCTTC. Its translation is CATSDAASGSVQFF.

The V and J genes are TRBV7-9 and TRBJ2-2; D might be TRBD2 (5 bases). V lost 3 bases and J lost 3, with 14 bases in between. CDR3 length: 16 amino acids. Per the germline V gene, CDR1 is SEHNR and CDR2 is FQNEAQ (reference sequence). For the CDR3, the DNA is TGTGCCAGCAGCTTGGAGGCCGCGACGGACACCGGGGAGCTGTTTTTT. Protein: CASSLEAATDTGELFF.

The chain links TRBV5-1 to TRBJ1-6; 7 positions agree with TRBD1. Germline V gives CDR1 SGHRS, CDR2 YFSETQ. V lost 3 bases and J lost 5; bases outside the gene matches: 11. This CDR3 is 17 amino acids long. As DNA, the CDR3 is TGCGCCAGCAGCTCGGTTGGGACAGCGACAAATAATTCACCCCTCCACTTT. Encoded protein: CASSSVGTATNNSPLHF.

The J gene is TRBJ2-6, the V gene TRBV7-2; D unresolved. CDR1 and CDR2 (germline): SGHTA, FQGNSA. This CDR3 has 14 residues. The V end lost 5 bases, the J end lost 4 bases, and 9 bases lay between the germline ends. The CDR3 DNA reads as TGTGCCAGCAGCGTCGGTTCAGGGGCCAACGTCCTGACTTTC. Its protein is CASSVGSGANVLTF.

This clonotype was observed a few times. This chain joins TRBV20-1 and TRBJ1-4; 9 bases match TRBD1. This CDR3 region has 12 residues. V lost 6 bases and J lost 7; bases outside the gene matches: 3. CDR1 is DFQATT, CDR2 SNEGSKA, per germline (reference sequence). The CDR3 DNA sequence: TGCAGTGCGGGGACAGGGAGTGAAAAACTGTTTTTT. It codes for CSAGTGSEKLFF.

The V call is TRBV28, the J call TRBJ1-1, with 8 bases that match TRBD1. CDR3 length equals 14 residues. Germline CDR1 MDHEN, CDR2 SYDVKM. V dropped 6 bases and J dropped 1; count of bases not matched to a gene: 4. The DNA for the CDR3 is TGTGCCAGCAGCCTAGGACAGGGGAACACTGAAGCTTTCTTT. Residues: CASSLGQGNTEAFF.

Within the sample, this clonotype is medium-sized (0.01 to 0.1%). The chain carries TRBV7-2 and TRBJ1-5; D might be TRBD1 (5 bases). The V gene lost 4 bases and the J gene lost 3 bases, with 13 bases spanning the gap. CDR1 is SGHTA and CDR2 is FQGNSA in the germline V gene. The CDR3 runs to 15 residues. The CDR3: CASSSLTAANQPQHF. CDR3 sequence (DNA): TGTGCCAGCAGCTCCTTGACAGCCGCCAATCAGCCCCAGCATTTT.

In this sample, this clonotype turned up a few times. V and J are TRBV10-3 and TRBJ1-2, with D tentatively TRBD1 (6 bases). V lost 2 bases and J 1 base, leaving 17 bases between the germline ends. This CDR3 contains 17 residues. Germline CDR1 reads ENHRY; CDR2 reads SYGVKD. In DNA form, the CDR3 reads TGTGCCATCAGTGAGGCCTACGGACAGTCGTTTAACTATGGCTACACCTTC. Translated, it gives CAISEAYGQSFNYGYTF.

This chain links TRBV7-9 with TRBJ1-1; no clear D. Germline V gene lookup returns CDR1 SEHNR and CDR2 FQNEAQ (reference sequence). The CDR3 is made up of 14 amino acids. Trimming removed 10 bases from V and 3 bases from J, with 18 bases in between. The DNA of the CDR3 is TGTGCCACCCAAATGACAAGTCGGGACACTGAAGCTTTCTTT. As protein: CATQMTSRDTEAFF.

This clonotype is medium-sized. The chain couples TRBV9 to TRBJ1-3; 8 nucleotides match TRBD1. The V gene's germline CDR1 is SGDLS and CDR2 YYNGEE. The CDR3 extends over 15 amino acids. After removal of 3 bases from V and 10 bases from J, the junction contained 12 bases not matched to a gene. CDR3 sequence: CASSARTGTSGTIYF. The CDR3 DNA is TGTGCCAGCAGCGCGAGGACAGGGACCTCAGGAACCATATATTTT.

The CDR3 DNA is TGTGCCAGCAGCCTCGAACTGAACACTGAAGCTTTCTTT. Amino acids: CASSLELNTEAFF. The chain uses TRBV9 and TRBJ1-1; D unclear. V lost 4 bases and J lost 0, with 7 bases in between. There are 13 residues in the CDR3. Germline lookup yields CDR1 SGDLS and CDR2 YYNGEE.

This chain connects TRBV5-1 to TRBJ2-5, with 7 positions matching TRBD1. The CDR3 contains 15 residues. Germline CDR1 is SGHRS and CDR2 is YFSETQ. V gave up 0 bases and J gave up 1 base; unmatched junction bases: 3. CDR3 DNA sequence: TGCGCCAGCAGCTTGGGCAGGGGGAGCCAAGAGACCCAGTACTTC. Its protein product is CASSLGRGSQETQYF.

This clonotype showed up just a few times. J is TRBJ2-6 and V is TRBV5-1; a weak D match, TRBD1 (6 bases). Trimming shortened V by 2 bases and J by 2 bases, and 11 bases separated the two germline ends. In germline, CDR1 is SGHRS, CDR2 YFSETQ. The CDR3 has 16 amino acids. CDR3 in amino acids: CASSLQGAAGANVLTF. The CDR3 DNA reads TGCGCCAGCAGCTTACAGGGAGCTGCTGGGGCCAACGTCCTGACTTTC.

The V call is TRBV19, the J call TRBJ2-2, with 11 bases that match TRBD2. The CDR3 consists of 17 residues. The germline CDR1 and CDR2 sequences are LNHDA and SQIVND (reference sequence). V shed 8 bases and J 3 bases; nucleotides not matched to a gene: 11. Here the CDR3 DNA reads TGTGCCAGTCGGAAAGGTAGCGGGAGGGCCGACACCGGGGAGCTGTTTTTT. It specifies CASRKGSGRADTGELFF.

This clonotype is judged medium-sized (0.01 to 0.1%). The chain combines TRBV11-2 with TRBJ2-4; TRBD1 aligns across 8 bases. Germline-derived CDR1 and CDR2 are SGHAT and FQNNGV. CDR3 length: 18 amino acids. The V and J ends lost 5 bases and 1 base, in that order; junction bases with no gene match: 13. CDR3 DNA sequence: TGTGCCAGCAGCGGAGGGACAGGACCCCAGCTGGCCAAAAACATTCAGTACTTC. It codes for CASSGGTGPQLAKNIQYF.

By sample fraction, this clonotype is medium-sized. The rearrangement links TRBV5-4 to TRBJ2-2; D remains unclear. V shed 1 base and J shed 4 bases, with 14 bases lying between them. The CDR3 covers 16 residues. Germline CDR1 SGHNT, CDR2 YYREEE (reference sequence). CDR3 protein: CASSLIQPSGTGELFF. Written as DNA, the CDR3 is TGTGCCAGCAGCTTGATCCAGCCCTCTGGCACCGGGGAGCTGTTTTTT.

The chain has TRBV7-9 and TRBJ2-1; 9 nucleotides line up with TRBD1. The CDR3 runs to 16 residues. J was trimmed by 4 bases and V by 6 bases; bases with no gene match: 10. The germline V gene encodes CDR1 SEHNR and CDR2 FQNEAQ (reference sequence). CDR3 region: CASSRTGALTYNEQFF. The CDR3 nucleotides are TGTGCCAGCAGTCGGACAGGGGCACTCACTTACAATGAGCAGTTCTTC.

There are a few counts of this clonotype. The genes are TRBV7-2 and TRBJ1-5; no definite D call. CDR1 SGHTA and CDR2 FQGNSA come from the germline V gene. V was cut by 5 bases and J by 13 bases, with 18 bases left in between. CDR3 length: 13 amino acids. CDR3 coding DNA: TGTGCCAGCAGCGAAGAGCTGGAAGGACCTCAGCATTTT. Its translation is CASSEELEGPQHF.

A few counts support this clonotype. J is TRBJ2-7 and V is TRBV2; D unresolved. Trimming took 2 bases from V and 7 from J, leaving 21 bases between them. Germline-derived CDR1 and CDR2 are SNHLY and FYNNEI. There are 16 residues in the CDR3. CDR3 sequence: CASSELPDFSLGEQYF. The DNA of the CDR3 is TGTGCCAGCAGTGAACTGCCGGATTTTTCCTTAGGGGAGCAGTACTTC.

This clonotype was detected only a few times. The chain uses TRBV6-6 and TRBJ2-7, with no clear D. The CDR3 runs to 14 residues. The V gene's germline CDR1 is MNHNY and CDR2 SVGAGI (reference sequence). V dropped 5 bases and J dropped 2 bases, with 13 bases sitting between them. The CDR3 protein is CASSRATETYEQYF. For the CDR3, the DNA is TGTGCCAGCAGTCGGGCGACGGAGACCTACGAGCAGTACTTC.